Below, 14 T cell receptor beta chains from the same sample are listed, as sequenced in a study of blood T cell repertoires in COVID-19. Sequencing used immunoSEQ multiplex PCR; TCRdb keeps in-frame clones, though not all of them. Among about 200,000 clones, over 70% were seen once, and the ten largest hold approximately 7.9%. Input material: peripheral blood. Receptors were obtained from a woman of 80 years or more with acute or convalescent COVID-19.

There are a few counts of this clone. The gene calls are TRBV4-1 and TRBJ2-6; no clear D gene. The CDR3 contains 16 residues. Trimming stripped 0 bases from V and 4 bases from J, with 10 bases between. Germline V lookup: CDR1 MGHRA, CDR2 YSYEKL. CDR3 amino acids: CASSQDSPRGANVLTF. The CDR3 DNA reads as TGCGCCAGCAGCCAAGACAGTCCGCGGGGGGCCAACGTCCTGACTTTC.

V gene TRBV4-1 combines with J gene TRBJ2-1; 8 bases map to TRBD1. Trimming removed 3 bases from V and 8 bases from J; junction bases left unmatched: 12. Germline assignment: CDR1 MGHRA and CDR2 YSYEKL. This CDR3 contains 16 residues. CDR3 sequence: CASSHLGQVSYHEQFF. The CDR3 DNA sequence: TGCGCCAGCAGCCACCTGGGACAGGTGTCCTATCATGAGCAGTTCTTC.

Concerning this clone itself: This CDR3 is also generated by other DNA sequences in the sample. V gene TRBV11-2 combines with J gene TRBJ2-7; 10 bases line up with TRBD1. This CDR3 is 15 amino acids long. With V trimmed by 4 bases and J by 1 base, 4 bases remained unmatched. From germline, CDR1 is SGHAT and CDR2 FQNNGV. The CDR3 spells CASSSPGQGSYEQYF. DNA of the CDR3: TGTGCCAGCAGCTCCCCGGGACAGGGGTCCTACGAGCAGTACTTC.

This clone is a singleton in its sample. CDR3 bases: TGTGCCAGCAGCCGGGACAGATTCGAGCAGTACTTC. Translating it yields CASSRDRFEQYF. V gene TRBV7-2 combines with J gene TRBJ2-7, with 7 bases identical to TRBD1. J gave up 6 bases and V 5 bases, and 4 bases lay outside the gene matches. Germline V gene lookup returns CDR1 SGHTA and CDR2 FQGNSA. This CDR3 has 12 amino acids.

The chain carries TRBV10-3 and TRBJ1-2, with D maybe TRBD1 (6 bases). V shed 2 bases and J shed 0 bases, with 13 bases lying between them. There are 16 residues in the CDR3. Germline V gene data show CDR1 as ENHRY and CDR2 as SYGVKD. This CDR3 reads CAISEANYRANYGYTF. DNA of the CDR3: TGTGCCATCAGTGAGGCGAATTACAGGGCTAACTATGGCTACACCTTC.

V gene TRBV6-2 or TRBV6-3 combines with J gene TRBJ2-1; D is unclear. Germline loops: CDR1 MNHEY, CDR2 SVGEGT. CDR3 length equals 14 residues. Trimming pared 6 bases from V and 9 bases from J, leaving 18 bases between. The CDR3 DNA reads TGTGCCAGCAGCCCGATTATAGCAAGTGGTGAGCAGTTCTTC. It encodes CASSPIIASGEQFF.

There are a few counts of this clone. V gene TRBV7-2 combines with J gene TRBJ2-7, with D possibly matching TRBD1 (5 bases). The V and J ends lost 1 base and 0 bases respectively, with 10 bases between them. The CDR3 covers 15 residues. Germline V gives CDR1 SGHTA, CDR2 FQGNSA. This CDR3 reads CASSLGRAFSYEQYF. The DNA of the CDR3 is TGTGCCAGCAGCTTAGGCAGGGCGTTCTCCTACGAGCAGTACTTC.

The rearrangement joins TRBV5-1 to TRBJ2-1; no definite D call. The V gene's germline CDR1 is SGHRS and CDR2 YFSETQ. V was shortened by 4 bases and J by 0 bases, with 11 bases between the two germline ends. This CDR3 region has 15 residues. The CDR3 DNA follows: TGCGCCAGCAGCGAGACTTCCTCCTCCTACAATGAGCAGTTCTTC. This gives the protein CASSETSSSYNEQFF.

The chain links TRBV6-1 to TRBJ2-1; D perhaps matches TRBD2 (5 bases). Germline assignment: CDR1 MNHNS and CDR2 SASEGT. The CDR3 sequence is 14 residues long. Trimming took 5 bases from V and 9 from J, leaving 17 bases between them. This CDR3 reads CASSPTGSSGEQFF. The DNA for the CDR3 is TGTGCCAGCAGTCCTACGGGATCCTCGGGTGAGCAGTTCTTC.

The V gene is TRBV19, the J gene TRBJ1-2; a possible D gene is TRBD1 (6 bases). The CDR3 covers 13 residues. Germline V gene sequence: CDR1 LNHDA, CDR2 SQIVND (reference sequence). V gave up 5 bases and J gave up 4 bases, with 11 bases separating them. This CDR3 reads CASSENRVYGYTF. CDR3 in DNA: TGTGCCAGTAGTGAAAACAGGGTCTATGGCTACACCTTC.

The chain recombines TRBV7-3 with TRBJ2-1; 7 bases align to TRBD2. Germline V gene sequence: CDR1 SGHTA, CDR2 FQGTGA. This CDR3 comprises 16 residues. The J segment lost 7 bases and the V segment lost 5 bases, leaving 14 bases of the junction unmatched. CDR3 protein: CASSPHDAGVGNEQFF. CDR3 nucleotide sequence: TGTGCCAGCAGCCCCCACGATGCGGGAGTCGGAAATGAGCAGTTCTTC.

The genes are TRBV4-1 and TRBJ2-3; possibly TRBD1 for D (6 bases). CDR1 and CDR2 from the germline V gene are MGHRA and YSYEKL. V lost 0 bases and J 3 bases, leaving 19 bases between the germline ends. This CDR3 spans 18 amino acids. CDR3 sequence reads: CASSQDKGQGFRTDTQYF. CDR3 coding DNA: TGCGCCAGCAGCCAAGATAAGGGCCAGGGGTTTAGGACAGATACGCAGTATTTT.

The chain carries TRBV19 and TRBJ2-5, with TRBD2 matching 7 bases. CDR1 LNHDA and CDR2 SQIVND come from the germline V gene (reference sequence). CDR3 length: 15 residues. V shed 1 base and J 4 bases; nucleotides not matched to a gene: 6. The CDR3: CASSIGLGGRETQYF. The CDR3 DNA sequence: TGTGCCAGTAGTATAGGGCTGGGAGGGAGAGAGACCCAGTACTTC.

The chain employs TRBV7-2 and TRBJ2-5, with D unresolved. The germline gives CDR1 SGHTA, CDR2 FQGNSA. The ends were cut back, 1 base at V and 5 bases at J, with 11 bases in the middle. The CDR3 spans 14 residues. The CDR3: CASSLVPGLETQYF. As DNA, the CDR3 is TGTGCCAGCAGCTTAGTGCCCGGTCTTGAGACCCAGTACTTC. Filled out from reference TRBV7-2 and TRBJ2-5, the complete variable domain reads GAGVSQSPSNKVTEKGKDVELRCDPISGHTALYWYRQSLGQGLEFLIYFQGNSAPDKSGLPSDRFSAERTGGSVSTLTIQRTQQEDSAVYLCASSLVPGLETQYFGPGTRLLVL.